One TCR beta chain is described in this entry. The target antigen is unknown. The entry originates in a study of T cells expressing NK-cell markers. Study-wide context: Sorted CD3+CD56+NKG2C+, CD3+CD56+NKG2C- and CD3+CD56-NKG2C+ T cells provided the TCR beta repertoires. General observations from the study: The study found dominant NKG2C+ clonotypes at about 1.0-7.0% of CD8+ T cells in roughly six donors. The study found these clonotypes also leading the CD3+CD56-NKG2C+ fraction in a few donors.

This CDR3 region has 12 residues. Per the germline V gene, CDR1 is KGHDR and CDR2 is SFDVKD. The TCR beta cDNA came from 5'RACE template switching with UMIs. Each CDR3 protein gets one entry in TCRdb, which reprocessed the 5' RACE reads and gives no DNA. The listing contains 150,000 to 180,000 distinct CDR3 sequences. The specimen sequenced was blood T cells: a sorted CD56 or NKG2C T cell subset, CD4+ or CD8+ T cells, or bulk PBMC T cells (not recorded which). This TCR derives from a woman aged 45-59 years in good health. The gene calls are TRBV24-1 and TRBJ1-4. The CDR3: CATSDMTEKLFF.